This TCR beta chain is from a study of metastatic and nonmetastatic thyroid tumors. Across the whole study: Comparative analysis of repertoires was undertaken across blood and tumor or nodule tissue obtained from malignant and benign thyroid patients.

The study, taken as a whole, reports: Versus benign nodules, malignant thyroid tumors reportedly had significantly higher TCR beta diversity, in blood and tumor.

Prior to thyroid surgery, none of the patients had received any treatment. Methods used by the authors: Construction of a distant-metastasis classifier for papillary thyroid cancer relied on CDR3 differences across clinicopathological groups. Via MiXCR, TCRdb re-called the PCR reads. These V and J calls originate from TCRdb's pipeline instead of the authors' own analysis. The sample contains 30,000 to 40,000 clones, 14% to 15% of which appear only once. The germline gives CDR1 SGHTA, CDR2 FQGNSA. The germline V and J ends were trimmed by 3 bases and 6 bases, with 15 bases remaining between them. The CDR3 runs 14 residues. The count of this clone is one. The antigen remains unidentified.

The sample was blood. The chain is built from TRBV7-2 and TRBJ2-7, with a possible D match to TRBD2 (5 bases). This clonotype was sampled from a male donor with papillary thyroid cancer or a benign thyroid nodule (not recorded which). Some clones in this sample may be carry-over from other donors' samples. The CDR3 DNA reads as TGTGCCAGCAGCTTTAGCGTGAGGCTTATCGAGCAGTACTTC. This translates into CASSFSVRLIEQYF.